This is a list of T cell receptor beta chains from one sample in a study of blood T cell repertoires in COVID-19. The repertoire was sequenced with immunoSEQ multiplex PCR; TCRdb's copy has only in-frame clones and lacks some. The sample records 260,000 or so clones, about 83% being singletons. The sample consisted of peripheral blood. These receptors all stem from an elderly man with acute or convalescent COVID-19. Both conserved end residues are part of each CDR3. Each record gives: V gene, clone size, J gene, D gene, CDR3 DNA, CDR3 protein. D genes are given only for firm matches. The size of a clone is reported for some rows only, either as once, few or many, or as a class for expanded clones.

V gene: TRBV11-2; clone size: few; J gene: TRBJ2-1; D gene: TRBD2; CDR3 DNA: TGTGCCAGCAGCTTCGGCGGGGGTACCTACAATGAGCAGTTCTTC; CDR3 protein: CASSFGGGTYNEQFF
V gene: TRBV5-1; clone size: .; J gene: TRBJ2-5; D gene: .; CDR3 DNA: TGCGCCAGCCACCCGGGACAACTCGACGGGACCCAGTACTTC; CDR3 protein: CASHPGQLDGTQYF
V gene: TRBV11-2; clone size: .; J gene: TRBJ1-2; D gene: .; CDR3 DNA: TGTGCCAGCAGCTTTCTAGCAGCTTGGAACTATGGCTACACCTTC; CDR3 protein: CASSFLAAWNYGYTF
V gene: TRBV30; clone size: .; J gene: TRBJ1-5; D gene: .; CDR3 DNA: TGTGCCTGGAGTGTAACGCCCCGGGAGACCCAGCATTTT; CDR3 protein: CAWSVTPRETQHF
V gene: TRBV5-1; clone size: .; J gene: TRBJ1-1; D gene: .; CDR3 DNA: TGCGCCAGCAGCCCGAGTACAGGGTACACTGAAGCTTTCTTT; CDR3 protein: CASSPSTGYTEAFF
V gene: TRBV2; clone size: .; J gene: TRBJ2-7; D gene: TRBD1; CDR3 DNA: TGTGCCAGCAGTCGGGACAGCTACGAGCAGTACTTC; CDR3 protein: CASSRDSYEQYF
V gene: TRBV28; clone size: .; J gene: TRBJ2-3; D gene: .; CDR3 DNA: TGTGCCAGCAGTTTACGGGGGGCTAGCACAGATACGCAGTATTTT; CDR3 protein: CASSLRGASTDTQYF
V gene: TRBV5-4; clone size: .; J gene: TRBJ2-3; D gene: TRBD2; CDR3 DNA: TGTGCCAGCCCCAGCGGGGGGGCGGATACGCAGTATTTT; CDR3 protein: CASPSGGADTQYF
V gene: TRBV20-1; clone size: .; J gene: TRBJ1-2; D gene: .; CDR3 DNA: TGCAGTCGGGGGGGTAACTATGGCTACACCTTC; CDR3 protein: CSRGGNYGYTF
V gene: TRBV27; clone size: .; J gene: TRBJ2-1; D gene: TRBD2; CDR3 DNA: TGTGTCAGCAGTTTATCACCCCTTATAGCGGGGGGGGCCCTATCGTTGAGTAAGCAGTTCTTC; CDR3 protein: CVSSLSPLIAGGALSLSKQFF
V gene: TRBV28; clone size: .; J gene: TRBJ2-7; D gene: TRBD1; CDR3 DNA: TGTGCCAGCAGACCCGGGACAGTTATATCCTACGAGCAGTACTTC; CDR3 protein: CASRPGTVISYEQYF
V gene: TRBV5-4; clone size: .; J gene: TRBJ1-2; D gene: TRBD1; CDR3 DNA: TGTGCCAGCGCGCCCCACCAGACGACAGGGGACACAAGAGGCTACACCTTC; CDR3 protein: CASAPHQTTGDTRGYTF
V gene: TRBV4-1; clone size: .; J gene: TRBJ1-2; D gene: .; CDR3 DNA: TGCGCCAGCAGCCAAGTTTCGGGACTTAACTTAAACTATGGCTACACCTTC; CDR3 protein: CASSQVSGLNLNYGYTF
V gene: TRBV28; clone size: .; J gene: TRBJ1-5; D gene: TRBD1; CDR3 DNA: TGTGCCAGCAGTAAAGCCGACAGGGTCTATCAGCCCCAGCATTTT; CDR3 protein: CASSKADRVYQPQHF
V gene: TRBV7-9; clone size: .; J gene: TRBJ1-2; D gene: .; CDR3 DNA: TGTGCCAGCAGCTTAGCGGGAGAGTATGGCTACACCTTC; CDR3 protein: CASSLAGEYGYTF
V gene: TRBV20-1; clone size: few; J gene: TRBJ1-3; D gene: TRBD1; CDR3 DNA: TGCAGTGCTAGTAGCAGGGGGAACACCATATATTTT; CDR3 protein: CSASSRGNTIYF
V gene: TRBV18; clone size: once; J gene: TRBJ2-2; D gene: TRBD2; CDR3 DNA: TGTGCCAGCTCACCCCAACTAGCGGGGAGCACCGGGGAGCTGTTTTTT; CDR3 protein: CASSPQLAGSTGELFF
V gene: TRBV24-1; clone size: .; J gene: TRBJ1-2; D gene: .; CDR3 DNA: TGTGCCACCAGTGAGCCTGGACAGAACTATGGCTACACCTTC; CDR3 protein: CATSEPGQNYGYTF
V gene: TRBV5-1; clone size: .; J gene: TRBJ2-2; D gene: TRBD1; CDR3 DNA: TGCGCCAGCAGCTTACAGGGGGCATTCGGGGAGCTGTTTTTT; CDR3 protein: CASSLQGAFGELFF
V gene: TRBV5-1; clone size: .; J gene: TRBJ1-2; D gene: TRBD1; CDR3 DNA: TGCGCCAGCGACAGGGTCTTCAACTATGGCTACACCTTC; CDR3 protein: CASDRVFNYGYTF
V gene: TRBV19; clone size: .; J gene: TRBJ1-2; D gene: .; CDR3 DNA: TGTGCCAGTAGGGAGGTATCAAGAAGCAACTATGGCTACACCTTC; CDR3 protein: CASREVSRSNYGYTF
V gene: TRBV6-1; clone size: .; J gene: TRBJ1-3; D gene: .; CDR3 DNA: TGTGCCAGCAGTGAGCCTACAGGGCGCGACTCTGGAAACACCATATATTTT; CDR3 protein: CASSEPTGRDSGNTIYF
V gene: TRBV6-1; clone size: .; J gene: TRBJ2-7; D gene: TRBD1; CDR3 DNA: TGTGCCAGCAGTGAAGGGCAGGGGGCTATTAGCGAGCAGTACTTC; CDR3 protein: CASSEGQGAISEQYF
V gene: TRBV29-1; clone size: few; J gene: TRBJ2-3; D gene: .; CDR3 DNA: TGCAGCGTTGGACAGAGCACAGATACGCAGTATTTT; CDR3 protein: CSVGQSTDTQYF
V gene: TRBV5-6; clone size: .; J gene: TRBJ2-3; D gene: TRBD2; CDR3 DNA: TGTGCCAGCAGCTTGAGGCGAGCGGGAGTGACAGATACGCAGTATTTT; CDR3 protein: CASSLRRAGVTDTQYF
V gene: TRBV5-1; clone size: .; J gene: TRBJ2-5; D gene: .; CDR3 DNA: TGCGCCAGCAGCCTGGCTAGCCAGGAGACCCAGTACTTC; CDR3 protein: CASSLASQETQYF
V gene: TRBV25-1; clone size: .; J gene: TRBJ2-1; D gene: .; CDR3 DNA: TGTGCCAGCAGTGAAAAAGGGGGTTCCTCCTACAATGAGCAGTTCTTC; CDR3 protein: CASSEKGGSSYNEQFF
V gene: TRBV5-6; clone size: .; J gene: TRBJ2-7; D gene: TRBD1; CDR3 DNA: TGTGCCAGCAGCTCTGGACAGGGCCCATACGAGCAGTACTTC; CDR3 protein: CASSSGQGPYEQYF
V gene: TRBV27; clone size: .; J gene: TRBJ2-1; D gene: .; CDR3 DNA: TGTGCCAGCAGTTTTCTGGGGGGACCCTACAATGAGCAGTTCTTC; CDR3 protein: CASSFLGGPYNEQFF
V gene: TRBV3-1/TRBV3-2; clone size: .; J gene: TRBJ1-2; D gene: .; CDR3 DNA: TGTGCCAGCAGCCCGGGAATGGGAAATGGCTACACCTTC; CDR3 protein: CASSPGMGNGYTF
V gene: TRBV7-6; clone size: .; J gene: TRBJ1-4; D gene: .; CDR3 DNA: TGTGCCAGCAGCTTAGGACAGGTCTTTAATGAAAAACTGTTTTTT; CDR3 protein: CASSLGQVFNEKLFF
V gene: TRBV5-1; clone size: .; J gene: TRBJ1-1; D gene: .; CDR3 DNA: TGCGCCAGCAGCTTGGACGGGTCGAACACTGAAGCTTTCTTT; CDR3 protein: CASSLDGSNTEAFF
V gene: TRBV19; clone size: once; J gene: TRBJ2-1; D gene: TRBD2; CDR3 DNA: TGTGCCAGTAGTATGTTGGGCGGGAGGGGAAATGAGCAGTTCTTC; CDR3 protein: CASSMLGGRGNEQFF
V gene: TRBV6-6; clone size: .; J gene: TRBJ1-5; D gene: TRBD1; CDR3 DNA: TGTGCTAGCAGCGAGACAGGGGAGTATCAGCCCCAGCATTTT; CDR3 protein: CASSETGEYQPQHF
V gene: TRBV5-1; clone size: .; J gene: TRBJ1-1; D gene: .; CDR3 DNA: TGCGCCAGCAGCGCCGGACAGCTCGAACCTGAAGCTTTCTTT; CDR3 protein: CASSAGQLEPEAFF
V gene: TRBV20-1; clone size: few; J gene: TRBJ2-1; D gene: .; CDR3 DNA: TGCAGTGCTAGTACCCCCTTCCTCGATAAAAGGGGTGAGCAGTTCTTC; CDR3 protein: CSASTPFLDKRGEQFF
V gene: TRBV29-1; clone size: .; J gene: TRBJ2-7; D gene: TRBD1; CDR3 DNA: TGCAGCGTTACCGGACAGGGGGACGAGCAGTACTTC; CDR3 protein: CSVTGQGDEQYF
V gene: TRBV6-5; clone size: .; J gene: TRBJ1-5; D gene: TRBD1; CDR3 DNA: TGTGCCAGCACCTCGACAGGGCGAGAGCCCCAGCATTTT; CDR3 protein: CASTSTGREPQHF
V gene: TRBV7-9; clone size: .; J gene: TRBJ2-5; D gene: .; CDR3 DNA: TGTGCCAGCAGCTCCTCCCTCGGTCTAGCTCCCGCTCCGGGGACCCAGTACTTC; CDR3 protein: CASSSSLGLAPAPGTQYF
V gene: TRBV7-9; clone size: .; J gene: TRBJ2-1; D gene: TRBD2; CDR3 DNA: TGTGCCAGCAGCTTAGCGCTAACTAGCGGGAGCGATGAGCAGTTCTTC; CDR3 protein: CASSLALTSGSDEQFF
V gene: TRBV2; clone size: few; J gene: TRBJ2-4; D gene: .; CDR3 DNA: TGTGCCAGCAAGGGGGAGTTCATAGACATTCAGTACTTC; CDR3 protein: CASKGEFIDIQYF
V gene: TRBV27; clone size: .; J gene: TRBJ2-2; D gene: TRBD1; CDR3 DNA: TGTGCCAGCAGTTTAGCGGGTATCTTACTCTCGGCCGAACAGGGGGGTAACGCCGGGGAGCTGTTTTTT; CDR3 protein: CASSLAGILLSAEQGGNAGELFF
V gene: TRBV2; clone size: .; J gene: TRBJ2-7; D gene: TRBD1; CDR3 DNA: TGTGCCAGCAGTCGCAACAGGGGGCACGAGCAGTACTTC; CDR3 protein: CASSRNRGHEQYF
V gene: TRBV27; clone size: .; J gene: TRBJ1-2; D gene: .; CDR3 DNA: TGTGCCAGCAGTCCAACTCGGGTACTCTATGGCTACACCTTC; CDR3 protein: CASSPTRVLYGYTF
V gene: TRBV18; clone size: .; J gene: TRBJ1-2; D gene: .; CDR3 DNA: TGTGCCAGCTCACCTGGGGCGGAGATCTATGGCTACACCTTC; CDR3 protein: CASSPGAEIYGYTF
V gene: TRBV20-1; clone size: once; J gene: TRBJ2-5; D gene: .; CDR3 DNA: TGCAGTGCTAGTGCCACTGTCTCCCCCCAGTACTTC; CDR3 protein: CSASATVSPQYF